The 20 T cell receptor beta chains presented below share a single source sample, sequenced in a study of vaccination and CD4 T cells after COVID-19. Treatment noted: roughly ten-day PBMC culture with coronavirus spike peptide pools or control peptides (ViraFEST assay). Gathering of the CD4+ T cells, from the unexposed donor, took place before the COVID-19 pandemic (2011-2018). The Oncomine TCR Beta short-read assay sequenced DNA from cultured CD4+ T cells. In TCRdb, the PCR reads were re-called with MiXCR into one record per CDR3 protein. The top ten hold 33% of the sample, which has roughly 7,300 distinct CDR3 sequences, around 46% seen once. Their recognized antigens are unknown. Sequencing was carried out using CD4+ T cells from blood, cultured in vitro. The receptors here all came from a human donor in good health.

This sequence joins TRBV6-5 and TRBJ2-3; D gene uncertain. V lost 0 bases and J lost 1, with 8 bases in between. Germline-derived CDR1 and CDR2 are MNHEY and SVGAGI. CDR3 length equals 15 residues. The CDR3 coding sequence is TGTGCCAGCAGTTACTCGAAGCAGCGCACAGATACGCAGTATTTT. Translating gives CASSYSKQRTDTQYF.

This clonotype was detected only once. The rearrangement links TRBV5-1 to TRBJ2-7; D is unresolved. V dropped 0 bases and J dropped 2 bases, with 9 bases sitting between them. In germline, CDR1 is SGHRS, CDR2 YFSETQ. This CDR3 is 14 amino acids long. In nucleotides, the CDR3 is TGCGCCAGCAGCTTGGGGCAGGAGACCTACGAGCAGTACTTC. This translates into CASSLGQETYEQYF.

The chain is built from TRBV7-8 and TRBJ1-2; D perhaps matches TRBD1 (5 bases). Germline-derived CDR1 and CDR2 are SGHVS and FQNEAQ. Trimming stripped 2 bases from V and 4 bases from J, with 17 bases between. The CDR3 has 16 amino acids. In nucleotides, the CDR3 is TGTGCCAGCAGCTTACTCGGGGGATCAACCTCCTATGGCTACACCTTC. It encodes CASSLLGGSTSYGYTF.

The chain uses TRBV24-1 and TRBJ2-3; no reliable D call. Trimming shortened V by 10 bases and J by 4 bases, and 8 bases separated the two germline ends. The CDR3 runs 11 residues. The germline gives CDR1 KGHDR, CDR2 SFDVKD. CDR3 residues: CATSVADTQYF. The CDR3, as DNA: TGTGCCACTTCAGTTGCAGATACGCAGTATTTT.

V is TRBV28 and J is TRBJ1-2; D may be TRBD1 (5 bases). In germline, CDR1 is MDHEN, CDR2 SYDVKM. V was trimmed by 5 bases and J by 4 bases, leaving 11 bases between them. This CDR3 has 13 residues. This CDR3 reads CASSTGTAYGYTF. CDR3 coding DNA: TGTGCCAGCAGTACCGGGACCGCCTATGGCTACACCTTC.

This clonotype is a singleton in its sample. CDR3 nucleotides: TGTGCCATCAGTGAAGAGAGCGGGGGGCTCGGGGATACGCAGTATTTT. Residues: CAISEESGGLGDTQYF. The genes are TRBV10-3 and TRBJ2-3; 9 bases fit TRBD2. The CDR3 totals 16 residues. Germline V gene data show CDR1 as ENHRY and CDR2 as SYGVKD. V lost 3 bases to trimming and J lost 6 bases; unmatched junction nucleotides: 10.

The V and J genes are TRBV7-6 and TRBJ2-2; D unclear. The CDR3 consists of 15 residues. Germline values: CDR1 SGHVS, CDR2 FNYEAQ. Trimming removed 5 bases from V and 5 bases from J, with 15 bases in between. The CDR3 bases are TGTGCCAGCAGCCAAGCCGTAGGGAATACCGGGGAGCTGTTTTTT. Translating gives CASSQAVGNTGELFF.

This clonotype showed up just a few times. This chain links TRBV12-3 or TRBV12-4 with TRBJ1-5; 10 bases match TRBD1. The trim removed 6 bases at V and 1 base at J, leaving 3 bases unmatched. The CDR3 length is 15 residues. DNA for the CDR3: TGTGCCAGCAGGAGGGACAGGGGAAGCAATCAGCCCCAGCATTTT. Amino acid sequence: CASRRDRGSNQPQHF.

This clonotype was seen a handful of times. The V gene is TRBV6-1, the J gene TRBJ2-5, with 7 bases lining up with TRBD1. The germline gives CDR1 MNHNS, CDR2 SASEGT. The CDR3 runs 14 residues. The trim removed 6 bases at V and 1 base at J, leaving 5 bases unmatched. The CDR3 sequence: CASRTGQSQETQYF. Written as DNA, the CDR3 is TGTGCCAGCAGGACGGGACAGTCCCAAGAGACCCAGTACTTC.

CDR3 amino acids: CSAPGRLRVNTEAFF. CDR3 in DNA: TGCAGTGCCCCCGGACGGTTAAGAGTGAACACTGAAGCTTTCTTT. The chain has TRBV20-1 and TRBJ1-1; D is ambiguous. The ends were cut back, 6 bases at V and 0 bases at J, with 17 bases in the middle. The CDR3 loop spans 15 amino acids. The V gene's germline CDR1 is DFQATT and CDR2 SNEGSKA (reference sequence).

The rearrangement links TRBV12-3 or TRBV12-4 to TRBJ1-1; D is unclear. The V and J ends lost 1 base and 1 base respectively, with 7 bases between them. The CDR3 contains 14 residues. The CDR3 region has the DNA TGTGCCAGCAGTTTAGACAGAGGGAACACTGAAGCTTTCTTT. Protein sequence: CASSLDRGNTEAFF.

The chain carries TRBV29-1 and TRBJ1-3; D is undetermined. CDR1 and CDR2 from the germline V gene are SQVTM and ANQGSEA. The CDR3 runs to 12 residues. V was pared by 4 bases and J by 4 bases, with 8 bases between. CDR3 nucleotides: TGCAGCGTTGCGCAGAGAGGAAACACCATATATTTT. Protein sequence: CSVAQRGNTIYF.

This rearrangement joins TRBV6-4 to TRBJ2-2; D gene unclear. The CDR3 sequence is 14 residues long. Germline CDR1 MRHNA, CDR2 SNTAGT. V was clipped by 3 bases and J by 5 bases, with 10 bases between them. The CDR3 DNA reads TGTGCCAGCAGTGAGAGCCTATCAACCGGGGAGCTGTTTTTT. Protein sequence: CASSESLSTGELFF.

V usage is TRBV27 and J usage is TRBJ1-1; D might be TRBD1 (6 bases). CDR3 length: 14 amino acids. The ends were cut back, 7 bases at V and 1 base at J, with 13 bases in the middle. Germline values: CDR1 MNHEY, CDR2 SMNVEV (reference sequence). CDR3 nucleotide sequence: TGTGCCAGCACCAAGGACAGCCGGAACACTGAAGCTTTCTTT. Amino acid sequence: CASTKDSRNTEAFF.

This chain connects TRBV20-1 to TRBJ2-5; D is ambiguous. Trimming left V 1 base short and J 3 bases short, with 9 bases between. This CDR3 is 13 amino acids long. Germline CDR1 and CDR2: DFQATT and SNEGSKA (reference sequence). In nucleotides, the CDR3 is TGCAGTGCTAGAGTGGGCGTTGAAGAGACCCAGTACTTC. The encoded protein is CSARVGVEETQYF.

The CDR3 loop is CASRTGTEYTGELFF. Here the CDR3 DNA reads TGTGCCAGCAGGACAGGGACTGAATACACCGGGGAGCTGTTTTTT. The gene calls are TRBV27 and TRBJ2-2; D might be TRBD1 (7 bases). V was cut by 6 bases and J by 3 bases, with 14 bases left in between. The germline V gene has CDR1 MNHEY and CDR2 SMNVEV (reference sequence). The CDR3 extends over 15 amino acids.

J is TRBJ2-3 and V is TRBV6-4; D may be TRBD1 (5 bases). The V and J ends lost 4 bases and 0 bases respectively, with 8 bases between them. Germline V gives CDR1 MRHNA, CDR2 SNTAGT. The CDR3 is made up of 14 amino acids. CDR3 region: CASSGGESTDTQYF. The CDR3 bases are TGTGCCAGCAGTGGGGGCGAGAGCACAGATACGCAGTATTTT.

This clonotype was seen just once. The rearrangement uses TRBV19 and TRBJ2-2; TRBD1 agrees at 9 bases. This CDR3 region has 15 residues. V was pared by 4 bases and J by 5 bases, with 5 bases of the junction left unmatched. CDR1 is LNHDA, CDR2 SQIVND, per germline (reference sequence). Written as DNA, the CDR3 is TGTGCCAGTAGTACGGGACAGGGAGGAACCGGGGAGCTGTTTTTT. Amino acids: CASSTGQGGTGELFF.

The chain carries TRBV6-1 and TRBJ1-2, with D unresolved. V lost 7 bases and J lost 2, with 11 bases in between. From germline, CDR1 is MNHNS and CDR2 SASEGT. This CDR3 has 13 amino acids. Here the CDR3 DNA reads TGTGCCAGCATGCAGGCAAAAAACTATGGCTACACCTTC. Protein product: CASMQAKNYGYTF.

The chain joins TRBV11-2 to TRBJ2-5, with a weak D call TRBD2 (5 bases). Trimming shortened V by 5 bases and J by 13 bases, and 17 bases separated the two germline ends. CDR1 is SGHAT and CDR2 is FQNNGV in the germline V gene. The CDR3 sequence is 12 residues long. The CDR3: CASSGSRRYPYF. The CDR3 bases are TGTGCCAGCAGCGGGAGTCGCCGCTATCCGTACTTC.